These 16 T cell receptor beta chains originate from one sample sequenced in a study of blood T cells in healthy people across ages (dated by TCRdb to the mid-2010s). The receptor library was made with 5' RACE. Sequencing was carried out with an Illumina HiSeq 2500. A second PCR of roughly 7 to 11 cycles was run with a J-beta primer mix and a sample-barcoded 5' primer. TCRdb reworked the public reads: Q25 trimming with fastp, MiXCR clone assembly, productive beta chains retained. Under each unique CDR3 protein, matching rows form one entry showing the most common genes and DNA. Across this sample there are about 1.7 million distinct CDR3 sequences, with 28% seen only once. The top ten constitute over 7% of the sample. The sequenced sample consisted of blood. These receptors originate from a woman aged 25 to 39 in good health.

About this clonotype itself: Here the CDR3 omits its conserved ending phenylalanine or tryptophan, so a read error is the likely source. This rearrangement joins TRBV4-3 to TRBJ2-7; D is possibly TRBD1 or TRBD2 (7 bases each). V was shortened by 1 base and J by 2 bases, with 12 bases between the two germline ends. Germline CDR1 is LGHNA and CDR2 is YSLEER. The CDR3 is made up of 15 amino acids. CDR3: CASSQAAGGAYEQYC. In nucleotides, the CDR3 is TGCGCCAGCAGCCAAGCGGCAGGGGGGGCCTACGAGCAGTACTGC.

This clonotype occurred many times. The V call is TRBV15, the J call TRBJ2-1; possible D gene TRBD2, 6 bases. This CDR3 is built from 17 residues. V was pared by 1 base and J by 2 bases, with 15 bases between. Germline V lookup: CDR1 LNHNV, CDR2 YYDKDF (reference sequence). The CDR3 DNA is TGTGCCACCAGCAGAGGCGGGGTGGGGTCCACCTACAATGAGCAGTTCTTC. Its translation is CATSRGGVGSTYNEQFF.

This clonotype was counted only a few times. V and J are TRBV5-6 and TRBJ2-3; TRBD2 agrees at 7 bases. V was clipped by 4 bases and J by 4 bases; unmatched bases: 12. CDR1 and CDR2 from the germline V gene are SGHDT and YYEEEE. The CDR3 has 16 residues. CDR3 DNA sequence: TGTGCCAGCAGCAACTCCCTAGCGGTGCATCCAGATACGCAGTATTTT. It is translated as CASSNSLAVHPDTQYF.

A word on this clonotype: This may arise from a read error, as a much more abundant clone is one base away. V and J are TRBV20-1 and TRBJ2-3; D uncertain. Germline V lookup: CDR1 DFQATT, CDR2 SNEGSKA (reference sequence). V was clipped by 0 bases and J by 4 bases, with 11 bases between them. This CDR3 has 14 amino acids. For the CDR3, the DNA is TGCAGTGCTAGAGATCCCAGCATCCCAGATACGCAGTATTTT. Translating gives CSARDPSIPDTQYF.

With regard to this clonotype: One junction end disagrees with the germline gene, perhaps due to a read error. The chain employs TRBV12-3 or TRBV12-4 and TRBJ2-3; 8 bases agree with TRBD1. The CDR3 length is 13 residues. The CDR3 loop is CASRDRSTDAQYF. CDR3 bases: TGTGCCAGCCGGGACAGGAGTACAGATGCGCAATATTTT.

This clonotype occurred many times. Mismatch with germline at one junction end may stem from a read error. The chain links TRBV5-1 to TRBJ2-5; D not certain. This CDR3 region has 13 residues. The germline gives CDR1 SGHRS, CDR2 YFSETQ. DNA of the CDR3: TGTGCCAGCAGCTTAGCCCTCGGCGAGACCCAGTACTTC. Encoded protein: CASSLALGETQYF.

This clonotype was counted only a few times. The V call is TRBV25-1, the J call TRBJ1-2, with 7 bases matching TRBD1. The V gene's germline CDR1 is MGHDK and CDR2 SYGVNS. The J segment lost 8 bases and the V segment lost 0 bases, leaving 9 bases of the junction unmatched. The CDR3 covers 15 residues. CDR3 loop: CASSEYTTEGAGYTF. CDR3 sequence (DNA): TGTGCCAGCAGTGAATATACCACAGAGGGGGCGGGCTACACCTTC.

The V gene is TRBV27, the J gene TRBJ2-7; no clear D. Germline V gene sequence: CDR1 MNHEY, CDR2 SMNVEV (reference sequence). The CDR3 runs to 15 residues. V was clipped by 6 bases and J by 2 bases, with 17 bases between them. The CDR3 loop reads CASRSSGEVPYEQYF. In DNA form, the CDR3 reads TGTGCCAGCAGATCCTCCGGCGAAGTCCCCTACGAGCAGTACTTC.

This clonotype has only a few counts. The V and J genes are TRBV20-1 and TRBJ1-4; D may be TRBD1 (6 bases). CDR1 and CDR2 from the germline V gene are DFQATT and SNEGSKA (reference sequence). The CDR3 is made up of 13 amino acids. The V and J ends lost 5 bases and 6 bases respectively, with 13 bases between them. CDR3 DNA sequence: TGCAGTGCTCCCCAGGGGAAGGATGAAAAACTGTTTTTT. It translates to CSAPQGKDEKLFF.

The CDR3 DNA is TGTGCCAGCAGTCAACAGGGAGGGACCGGGGAGCTGTTTTTT. Protein product: CASSQQGGTGELFF. The rearrangement uses TRBV7-3 and TRBJ2-2; maybe TRBD2 (7 bases). This CDR3 has 14 residues. Germline CDR1 is SGHTA and CDR2 is FQGTGA. The V end was cut by 6 bases, the J end by 5 bases, with 13 bases between.

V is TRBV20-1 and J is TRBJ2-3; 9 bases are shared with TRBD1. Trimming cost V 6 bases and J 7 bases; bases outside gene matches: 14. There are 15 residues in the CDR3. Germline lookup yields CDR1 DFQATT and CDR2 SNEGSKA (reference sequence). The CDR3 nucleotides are TGCAGTGCCCCTGAGGTGGGACAGGGTGTCAATACGCAGTATTTT. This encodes CSAPEVGQGVNTQYF.

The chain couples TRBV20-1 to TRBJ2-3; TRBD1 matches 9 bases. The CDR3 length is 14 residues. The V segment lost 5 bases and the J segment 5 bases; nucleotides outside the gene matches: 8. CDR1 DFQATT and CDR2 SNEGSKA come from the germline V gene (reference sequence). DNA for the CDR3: TGCAGTGCTGGGGGGACAGGGTGGCAAGATACGCAGTATTTT. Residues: CSAGGTGWQDTQYF.

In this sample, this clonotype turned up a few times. CDR3: CASRPPLVGNTGELFF. The CDR3 DNA reads as TGTGCCAGCAGACCGCCCCTAGTGGGGAACACCGGGGAGCTGTTTTTT. The chain recombines TRBV12-3 or TRBV12-4 with TRBJ2-2; D is ambiguous. There are 16 residues in the CDR3. Trimming removed 6 bases at V and 1 base at J, with 15 bases between.

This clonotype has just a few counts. The CDR3 DNA reads TGTGCCAGCAGCACCTACAGGGGAGCCAAAAACATTCAGTACTTC. Protein: CASSTYRGAKNIQYF. The J gene is TRBJ2-4, the V gene TRBV7-9; 7 nucleotides line up with TRBD1. CDR1 SEHNR and CDR2 FQNEAQ come from the germline V gene (reference sequence). V shed 5 bases and J 0 bases; nucleotides not matched to a gene: 4. There are 15 residues in the CDR3.

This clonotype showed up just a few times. CDR3 region: CASSPYDFLLGQAQYF. CDR3 bases: TGTGCCAGCAGCCCGTACGACTTCTTATTAGGCCAGGCCCAGTACTTC. This chain links TRBV7-9 with TRBJ2-5; D uncertain. CDR1 is SEHNR, CDR2 FQNEAQ, per germline (reference sequence). Trimming took off 5 bases at V and 9 bases at J, with 25 bases between the two ends. The CDR3 is 16 residues long.

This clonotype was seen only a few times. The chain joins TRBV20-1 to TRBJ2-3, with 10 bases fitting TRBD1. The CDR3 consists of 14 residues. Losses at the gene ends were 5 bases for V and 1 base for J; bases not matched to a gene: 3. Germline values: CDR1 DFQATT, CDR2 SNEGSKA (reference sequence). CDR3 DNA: TGCAGTGCTGTCGGACAGGGGGGCACAGATACGCAGTATTTT. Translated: CSAVGQGGTDTQYF.